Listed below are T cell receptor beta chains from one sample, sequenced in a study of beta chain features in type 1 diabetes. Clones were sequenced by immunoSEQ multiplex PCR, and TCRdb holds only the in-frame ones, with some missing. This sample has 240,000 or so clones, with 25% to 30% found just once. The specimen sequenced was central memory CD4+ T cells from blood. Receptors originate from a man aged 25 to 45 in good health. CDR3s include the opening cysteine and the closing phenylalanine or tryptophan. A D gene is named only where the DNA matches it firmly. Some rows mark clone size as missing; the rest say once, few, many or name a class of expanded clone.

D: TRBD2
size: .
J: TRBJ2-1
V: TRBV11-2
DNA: TGTGCCAGCAGCTTTCGCCTAGCGGGGCTCTACAATGAGCAGTTCTTC
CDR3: CASSFRLAGLYNEQFF

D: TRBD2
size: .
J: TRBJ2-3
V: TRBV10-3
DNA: TGTGCCATCAGACCCGGACTAGCGGGGGGTCCGGATACGCAGTATTTT
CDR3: CAIRPGLAGGPDTQYF

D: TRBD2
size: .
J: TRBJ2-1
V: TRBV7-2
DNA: TGTGCCAGCAGCTTAGCGCTTAAGCGGGGGATATACAATGAGCAGTTCTTC
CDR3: CASSLALKRGIYNEQFF

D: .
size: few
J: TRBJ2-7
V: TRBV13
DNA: TGTGCCAGCAGCTTAGGGCGGGGTCGGTCCTACGAGCAGTACTTC
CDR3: CASSLGRGRSYEQYF

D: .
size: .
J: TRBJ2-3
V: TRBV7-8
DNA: TGTGCCAGCAGCTTAGTAGGGCAGGGCACAGATACGCAGTATTTT
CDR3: CASSLVGQGTDTQYF

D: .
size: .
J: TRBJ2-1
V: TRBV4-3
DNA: TGCGCCAGCAGCCACCGTCTAGGACCAGCGAGAGGTGAGCAGTTCTTC
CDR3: CASSHRLGPARGEQFF

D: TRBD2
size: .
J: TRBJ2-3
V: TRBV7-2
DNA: TGTGCCAGCAGCCGACTAGCGGGAGTGCTAGCCACAGATACGCAGTATTTT
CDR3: CASSRLAGVLATDTQYF

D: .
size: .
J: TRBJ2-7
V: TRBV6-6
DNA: TGTGCCAGCACCCAGGGACTCCTCCTCTACGAGCAGTACTTC
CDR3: CASTQGLLLYEQYF

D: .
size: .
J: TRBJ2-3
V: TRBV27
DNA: TGTGCCAGCAGGGCCCGGCCTTCTAGCACAGATACGCAGTATTTT
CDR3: CASRARPSSTDTQYF

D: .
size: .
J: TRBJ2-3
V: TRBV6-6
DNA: TGTGCCAGCAGGGCGAGCACAGATACGCAGTATTTT
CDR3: CASRASTDTQYF

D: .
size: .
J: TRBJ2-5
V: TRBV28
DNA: TGTGCCAGCAGTTTGGGACAAATTTTAACCCAGTACTTC
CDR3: CASSLGQILTQYF

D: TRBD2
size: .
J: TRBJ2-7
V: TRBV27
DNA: TGTGCCAGCAGTTTAGAAGGTAGCGGGAGAGAGTACGAGCAGTACTTC
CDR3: CASSLEGSGREYEQYF

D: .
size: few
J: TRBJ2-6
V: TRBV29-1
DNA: TGCAGCGTGAGATTAGAAGGGTCAGGTGAGACTGGGGCCAACGTCCTGACTTTC
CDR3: CSVRLEGSGETGANVLTF

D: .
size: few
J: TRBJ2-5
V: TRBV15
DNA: TGTGCCACCAGCAGGGGTGATAGTTCTCAAGAGACCCAGTACTTC
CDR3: CATSRGDSSQETQYF

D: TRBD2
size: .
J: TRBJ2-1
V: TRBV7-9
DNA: TGTGCCAGCAGCAAGCGGGGGCTAGATGAGCAGTTCTTC
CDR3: CASSKRGLDEQFF

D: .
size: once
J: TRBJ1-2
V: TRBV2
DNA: TGTGCCAGCAGTGAGCTATTGGGCTACACCTTC
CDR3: CASSELLGYTF

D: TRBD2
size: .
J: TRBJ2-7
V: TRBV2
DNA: TGTGCCAGCAGTGACCCCGGACTAGCAACCGAGCAGTACTTC
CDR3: CASSDPGLATEQYF

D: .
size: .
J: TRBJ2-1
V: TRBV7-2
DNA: TGTGCCAGCAGGTCACAGGGTGGTCGGAATGAGCAGTTCTTC
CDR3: CASRSQGGRNEQFF

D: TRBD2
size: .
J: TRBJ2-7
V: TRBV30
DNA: TGTGCCTGGAGTAGCGGGGGGCCCTACGAGCAGTACTTC
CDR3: CAWSSGGPYEQYF

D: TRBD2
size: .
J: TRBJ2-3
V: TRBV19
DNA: TGTGCCAGTACCTCTAATAGCGGGAGTCTGGGGGATACGCAGTATTTT
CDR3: CASTSNSGSLGDTQYF

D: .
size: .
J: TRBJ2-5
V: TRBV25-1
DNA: TGTGCCAGCAGTTACAGGGAAGAGACCCAGTACTTC
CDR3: CASSYREETQYF

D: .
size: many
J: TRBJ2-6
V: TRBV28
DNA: TGTGCCAGCAGTCTGTTGGGGAGTGGGGCCAACGTCCTGACTTTC
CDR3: CASSLLGSGANVLTF

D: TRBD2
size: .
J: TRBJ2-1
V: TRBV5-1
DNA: TGCGCCAGCCACCTCGGGACTAGCGGGACCAATGAGCAGTTCTTC
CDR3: CASHLGTSGTNEQFF

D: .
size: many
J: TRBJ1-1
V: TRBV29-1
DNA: TGCAGCGCCTCTTACTCGTTGCGAGACACTGAAGCTTTCTTT
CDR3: CSASYSLRDTEAFF

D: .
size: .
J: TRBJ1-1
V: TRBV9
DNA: TGTGCCAGCAGCGTACGGCCGGGGAACACTGAAGCTTTCTTT
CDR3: CASSVRPGNTEAFF